This T cell receptor (beta chain) was sequenced during a study of cytomegalovirus exposure and HLA in healthy donors. Primers for the PCR totalled 60 Vbeta and 13 Jbeta. Produced via immunoSEQ multiplex PCR; TCRdb's table is partial and in-frame only. The data show over 200,000 clones, about three quarters seen once. This clone was observed a handful of times. Its antigen is not known. Germline CDR1 reads MNHNS; CDR2 reads SASEGT. V was pared by 2 bases and J by 3 bases, with 13 bases between. The CDR3 loop spans 15 amino acids. Points from the study as a whole: In a later analysis, V- and J-gene trimming of beta chains associated with a DCLRE1C missense variant, replicated independently. Earlier analysis yielded a pattern in which most TCR beta V segments were productive about 87% or about 30% of the time. Some V segments, TRBV6-2 and TRBV6-3 among them, were indistinguishable and were therefore excluded.

The chain uses TRBV6-1 and TRBJ2-5; maybe TRBD2 (5 bases). Sequenced material: PBMCs. The clonotype comes from an older woman in good health and CMV-seropositive. DNA for the CDR3: TGTGCCAGCAGTGAACTTTACGGGAAGGAAGAGACCCAGTACTTC. Protein: CASSELYGKEETQYF.